Listed below are T cell receptor beta chains from one sample, sequenced in a study of immune cell composition in non-small cell lung cancer. Using immunoSEQ multiplex PCR, the repertoire was profiled, and TCRdb retains in-frame clones only, with some absent. The sample carries about 3,700 clones, 65% to 80% recorded once. Sequencing was performed on lung tumor tissue. The receptors shown here come from a human donor with non-small cell lung cancer. The CDR3 runs from the conserved cysteine through the conserved F or W. Each record gives: clone size, J gene, V gene, D gene, CDR3 DNA, CDR3 protein. The D gene is left open where the match is weak. For some rows the clone size is stated as once, few or many, or as a class when expanded; others skip it.

clone size: NA; J gene: TRBJ1-2; V gene: TRBV29-1; D gene: NA; CDR3 DNA: TGCAGCGTTGATGCCAGGGCCTATGGCTACACCTTC; CDR3 protein: CSVDARAYGYTF
clone size: NA; J gene: TRBJ1-2; V gene: TRBV6-5; D gene: TRBD1; CDR3 DNA: TGTGCCAGCAGGCCCACGGGACAGATTAACTATGGCTACACCTTC; CDR3 protein: CASRPTGQINYGYTF
clone size: few; J gene: TRBJ2-3; V gene: TRBV5-1; D gene: TRBD2; CDR3 DNA: TGCGCCAGCAGCTTTGGACTAGCGGGGGGGGGCACAGATACGCAGTATTTT; CDR3 protein: CASSFGLAGGGTDTQYF
clone size: NA; J gene: TRBJ1-5; V gene: TRBV10-3; D gene: NA; CDR3 DNA: TGTGCCATCAGGGAACTTGACAGTCAGCCCCAGCATTTT; CDR3 protein: CAIRELDSQPQHF
clone size: NA; J gene: TRBJ2-5; V gene: TRBV7-7; D gene: NA; CDR3 DNA: TGTGCTAGCAGCTGGGAGACTACCCCCCAAGGGACCCAGTACTTC; CDR3 protein: CASSWETTPQGTQYF
clone size: NA; J gene: TRBJ2-7; V gene: TRBV4-3; D gene: TRBD1; CDR3 DNA: TGCGCCAGCAGCCAAGAGAAAAAGGACAGGTGGTACGAGCAGTACTTC; CDR3 protein: CASSQEKKDRWYEQYF
clone size: NA; J gene: TRBJ2-3; V gene: TRBV7-6; D gene: NA; CDR3 DNA: TGTGCCAGCAGCTTAGCTTGGCCAGGAAGCACAGATACGCAGTATTTT; CDR3 protein: CASSLAWPGSTDTQYF
clone size: NA; J gene: TRBJ1-5; V gene: TRBV18; D gene: NA; CDR3 DNA: TGTGCCAGCTCACTATACCGGGACACCCAGCCCCAGCATTTT; CDR3 protein: CASSLYRDTQPQHF
clone size: NA; J gene: TRBJ1-2; V gene: TRBV19; D gene: NA; CDR3 DNA: TGTGCCAGTAGTATAGGGGCCCCCGGCTTGGACACCTTC; CDR3 protein: CASSIGAPGLDTF
clone size: once; J gene: TRBJ1-5; V gene: TRBV27; D gene: NA; CDR3 DNA: TGTGCCAGCATGACAGCTAATCAGCCCCAGCATTTT; CDR3 protein: CASMTANQPQHF
clone size: few; J gene: TRBJ2-1; V gene: TRBV7-3; D gene: TRBD2; CDR3 DNA: TGTGCCAGCAGCTTGCGGGGACTAGCCAATGAGCAGTTCTTC; CDR3 protein: CASSLRGLANEQFF
clone size: NA; J gene: TRBJ2-3; V gene: TRBV7-2; D gene: NA; CDR3 DNA: TGTGCCAGCAGCCAAGACAGAAGGAGCACAGATACGCAGTATTTT; CDR3 protein: CASSQDRRSTDTQYF
clone size: few; J gene: TRBJ2-7; V gene: TRBV5-1; D gene: NA; CDR3 DNA: TGCGCCAGCAGCTTGCCTAGCTCCTACGAGCAGTACTTC; CDR3 protein: CASSLPSSYEQYF
clone size: NA; J gene: TRBJ2-3; V gene: TRBV4-3; D gene: TRBD1; CDR3 DNA: TGCGCCAGCAGCCTCTTTTCAGGGGGCGAAGAAGATACGCAGTATTTT; CDR3 protein: CASSLFSGGEEDTQYF
clone size: NA; J gene: TRBJ1-1; V gene: TRBV7-2; D gene: NA; CDR3 DNA: TGTGCCAGCAGCCCCCTGCGGGGGGGGGCTGAAGCTTTCTTT; CDR3 protein: CASSPLRGGAEAFF
clone size: NA; J gene: TRBJ1-3; V gene: TRBV7-2; D gene: NA; CDR3 DNA: TGTGCCAGCAGCTTAGAACCCTCAGGGCAGGGAAACACCATATATTTT; CDR3 protein: CASSLEPSGQGNTIYF
clone size: few; J gene: TRBJ2-3; V gene: TRBV15; D gene: TRBD2; CDR3 DNA: TGTGCCACCAAAGGGACTAGCGGGCGAGATACGCAGTATTTT; CDR3 protein: CATKGTSGRDTQYF
clone size: NA; J gene: TRBJ2-7; V gene: TRBV28; D gene: NA; CDR3 DNA: TGTGCCAGCAGCCGGAGCCGCTACGAGCAGTACTTC; CDR3 protein: CASSRSRYEQYF
clone size: NA; J gene: TRBJ2-7; V gene: TRBV7-2; D gene: TRBD2; CDR3 DNA: TGTGCCAGCAGCTCCGTCGGCGGGAGTTCGTACGAGCAGTACTTC; CDR3 protein: CASSSVGGSSYEQYF
clone size: NA; J gene: TRBJ1-3; V gene: TRBV28; D gene: TRBD1; CDR3 DNA: TGTGCCAGCAGTTTATTGGGGACAGGGGGAAACACCATATATTTT; CDR3 protein: CASSLLGTGGNTIYF
clone size: NA; J gene: TRBJ2-2; V gene: TRBV9; D gene: NA; CDR3 DNA: TGTGCCAGCAGCGTCGGAGCGGGCCCGGAGCTGTTTTTT; CDR3 protein: CASSVGAGPELFF
clone size: once; J gene: TRBJ2-5; V gene: TRBV6-6; D gene: NA; CDR3 DNA: TGTGCCAGCAGTTACTCGGGCAGAAAGACCCAGTACTTC; CDR3 protein: CASSYSGRKTQYF
clone size: NA; J gene: TRBJ1-1; V gene: TRBV7-2; D gene: NA; CDR3 DNA: TGTGCCAGCAGCTTCTCACAGAACACTGAAGCTTTCTTT; CDR3 protein: CASSFSQNTEAFF
clone size: NA; J gene: TRBJ2-3; V gene: TRBV10-2; D gene: TRBD2; CDR3 DNA: TGCGCCAGCAGGCTAGCGGGGAGCACAGATACGCAGTATTTT; CDR3 protein: CASRLAGSTDTQYF
clone size: few; J gene: TRBJ1-2; V gene: TRBV2; D gene: NA; CDR3 DNA: TGTGCCAGCAGTGAAGCGGTCGGAGGGGACTATGGCTACACCTTC; CDR3 protein: CASSEAVGGDYGYTF
clone size: few; J gene: TRBJ1-5; V gene: TRBV6-5; D gene: NA; CDR3 DNA: TGTGCCAGCAGTCAAACTTCGTTCAATCAGCCCCAGCATTTT; CDR3 protein: CASSQTSFNQPQHF
clone size: few; J gene: TRBJ1-5; V gene: TRBV5-8; D gene: TRBD1; CDR3 DNA: TGTGCCAGCAGCTTCCACAGGGGACTTAGCAATCAGCCCCAGCATTTT; CDR3 protein: CASSFHRGLSNQPQHF
clone size: NA; J gene: TRBJ2-1; V gene: TRBV9; D gene: TRBD2; CDR3 DNA: TGTGCCAGCAGCGTAGGCGGGAGTACCTACAATGAGCAGTTCTTC; CDR3 protein: CASSVGGSTYNEQFF
clone size: NA; J gene: TRBJ2-7; V gene: TRBV27; D gene: NA; CDR3 DNA: TGTGCCAGCAGTCTCCGGGACTTTTCCTACGAGCAGTACTTC; CDR3 protein: CASSLRDFSYEQYF
clone size: few; J gene: TRBJ2-3; V gene: TRBV27; D gene: NA; CDR3 DNA: TGTGCCAGCAGTTTTGAGCGGCTCACAGATACGCAGTATTTT; CDR3 protein: CASSFERLTDTQYF
clone size: large; J gene: TRBJ2-7; V gene: TRBV9; D gene: TRBD1; CDR3 DNA: TGTGCCAGCAGCGTAGGGGGGACAGCGTACTACGAGCAGTACTTC; CDR3 protein: CASSVGGTAYYEQYF
clone size: medium-sized; J gene: TRBJ2-7; V gene: TRBV5-6; D gene: NA; CDR3 DNA: TGTGCCAGCACTAAGCGGGCCGGAATAACCTACGAGCAGTACTTC; CDR3 protein: CASTKRAGITYEQYF
clone size: NA; J gene: TRBJ1-5; V gene: TRBV4-3; D gene: TRBD1; CDR3 DNA: TGCGCCAGCAGCCAAGATTGGGGACAGGGGAGACAGCCCCAGCATTTT; CDR3 protein: CASSQDWGQGRQPQHF
clone size: NA; J gene: TRBJ2-1; V gene: TRBV11-3; D gene: TRBD2; CDR3 DNA: TGTGCCAGCAGCTTACGTCGCGGGAGTTCCTACAATGAGCAGTTCTTC; CDR3 protein: CASSLRRGSSYNEQFF
clone size: NA; J gene: TRBJ1-1; V gene: TRBV5-4; D gene: NA; CDR3 DNA: TGTGCCAGCAGCCCCTCCCAGGACATGAACACTGAAGCTTTCTTT; CDR3 protein: CASSPSQDMNTEAFF
clone size: NA; J gene: TRBJ1-1; V gene: TRBV6-1; D gene: NA; CDR3 DNA: TGTGCCAGCAAAGTGTATGGGGGCGGCACTGAAGCTTTCTTT; CDR3 protein: CASKVYGGGTEAFF
clone size: NA; J gene: TRBJ1-6; V gene: TRBV9; D gene: NA; CDR3 DNA: TGTGCCAGCAGCGTTGAGGTTAATTCACCCCTCCACTTT; CDR3 protein: CASSVEVNSPLHF
clone size: once; J gene: TRBJ2-7; V gene: TRBV5-6; D gene: TRBD1; CDR3 DNA: TGTGCCAGCAGCGGGGGGACAGGGGAGCAGTACTTC; CDR3 protein: CASSGGTGEQYF
clone size: NA; J gene: TRBJ2-1; V gene: TRBV9; D gene: TRBD1; CDR3 DNA: TGTGCCAGCGGCAGGACAGGGGTCCACAATGAGCAGTTCTTC; CDR3 protein: CASGRTGVHNEQFF
clone size: NA; J gene: TRBJ2-7; V gene: TRBV5-1; D gene: TRBD1; CDR3 DNA: TGCGCCAGCAGCTTGTCCCGGACAGGGGGGAGCTACGAGCAGTACTTC; CDR3 protein: CASSLSRTGGSYEQYF
clone size: NA; J gene: TRBJ1-1; V gene: TRBV29-1; D gene: NA; CDR3 DNA: TGCAGCGCTGGCCTGACGGGGGGGAACACTGAAGCTTTCTTT; CDR3 protein: CSAGLTGGNTEAFF
clone size: NA; J gene: TRBJ2-7; V gene: TRBV21-1; D gene: NA; CDR3 DNA: TGTGCCAGCAGCGTTCCCACCGGGGATAGCGGGAGGAACGAGCAGTACTTC; CDR3 protein: CASSVPTGDSGRNEQYF
clone size: medium-sized; J gene: TRBJ1-2; V gene: TRBV18; D gene: NA; CDR3 DNA: TGTGCCAGCTCACCCGTCACACCCGCTAACTATGGCTACACCTTC; CDR3 protein: CASSPVTPANYGYTF
clone size: large; J gene: TRBJ2-5; V gene: TRBV9; D gene: NA; CDR3 DNA: TGTGCCAGCAGCTTACTTAAACCGGGACACTGGTTGGAGACCCAGTACTTC; CDR3 protein: CASSLLKPGHWLETQYF
clone size: NA; J gene: TRBJ2-7; V gene: TRBV18; D gene: TRBD2; CDR3 DNA: TGTGCCAGCTCACCTTACGGGACTAGCGCGCGAGGGTACGAGCAGTACTTC; CDR3 protein: CASSPYGTSARGYEQYF
clone size: few; J gene: TRBJ2-7; V gene: TRBV27; D gene: NA; CDR3 DNA: TGTGCCAGCAGGTGGACAGCCTCCTCCTACGAGCAGTACTTC; CDR3 protein: CASRWTASSYEQYF
clone size: NA; J gene: TRBJ1-2; V gene: TRBV19; D gene: NA; CDR3 DNA: TGTGCCAGTAGTATAGCCCGACTTAACTATGGCTACACCTTC; CDR3 protein: CASSIARLNYGYTF
clone size: NA; J gene: TRBJ1-6; V gene: TRBV13; D gene: NA; CDR3 DNA: TGTGCCAGCAGCACCCGACAGGTTGTCAATTCACCCCTCCACTTT; CDR3 protein: CASSTRQVVNSPLHF
clone size: NA; J gene: TRBJ2-2; V gene: TRBV5-1; D gene: TRBD2; CDR3 DNA: TGCGCCAGCAGCTTGGCGATTGGACTAGCGGCGAACACCGGGGAGCTGTTTTTT; CDR3 protein: CASSLAIGLAANTGELFF
clone size: NA; J gene: TRBJ1-1; V gene: TRBV28; D gene: TRBD1; CDR3 DNA: TGTGCCAGCAGTTCCGAACAGGGGTGGAACACTGAAGCTTTCTTT; CDR3 protein: CASSSEQGWNTEAFF
clone size: once; J gene: TRBJ2-7; V gene: TRBV19; D gene: NA; CDR3 DNA: TGTGCCAGTAGTCCTCGGACTCGAAGGGCCTACGAGCAGTACTTC; CDR3 protein: CASSPRTRRAYEQYF
clone size: NA; J gene: TRBJ1-5; V gene: TRBV7-2; D gene: NA; CDR3 DNA: TGTGCCAGCAGCTCTGGGGGGGAGGGGCAGCCCCAGCATTTT; CDR3 protein: CASSSGGEGQPQHF
clone size: NA; J gene: TRBJ2-5; V gene: TRBV5-1; D gene: NA; CDR3 DNA: TGCGCCAGCAGCTTGGCCCGAGAGACCCAGTACTTC; CDR3 protein: CASSLARETQYF
clone size: large; J gene: TRBJ1-1; V gene: TRBV9; D gene: NA; CDR3 DNA: TGTGCCAGCAGCGTGTGGACAGAGTCCACTGAAGCTTTCTTT; CDR3 protein: CASSVWTESTEAFF
clone size: NA; J gene: TRBJ1-2; V gene: TRBV18; D gene: NA; CDR3 DNA: TGTGCCAGCTCAACTGACAGTAACTATGGCTACACCTTC; CDR3 protein: CASSTDSNYGYTF
clone size: NA; J gene: TRBJ2-7; V gene: TRBV5-5; D gene: NA; CDR3 DNA: TGTGCCAGCAGCTTACGACAGGACTCCTACGAGCAGTACTTC; CDR3 protein: CASSLRQDSYEQYF
clone size: NA; J gene: TRBJ2-7; V gene: TRBV7-2; D gene: NA; CDR3 DNA: TGTGCCAGCAGCTTCTGGGGGCCTACCTACGAGCAGTACTTC; CDR3 protein: CASSFWGPTYEQYF